The present T cell receptor (beta chain) was sequenced within a study of shared clonotypes between healthy human individuals. Study-level findings and limits: The donor pool, a small one, limited the genetic and exposure-history diversity represented. The sharing of 4% to 5.5% of naive CD4 clonotypes was seen across a few donors.

Sequenced by immunoSEQ multiplex PCR; TCRdb stores in-frame clones only, minus some. The table lists 550,000 to 850,000 clones, about 74% of them singletons. V was trimmed by 1 base and J by 12 bases, leaving 7 bases between them. The CDR3 covers 11 residues. CDR1 and CDR2 (germline): KGHSH, LQKENI. In this sample, this clone turned up once. Its antigen is currently unknown. The source material was memory CD4+ T cells sorted from blood. Subset reported: CD45RA-negative fraction. This clonotype was obtained from a young woman in good health. The V and J genes are TRBV18 and TRBJ2-1; D not certain. The CDR3 is CASSPQRAQFF. In DNA form, the CDR3 reads TGTGCCAGCTCACCACAAAGGGCGCAGTTCTTC.